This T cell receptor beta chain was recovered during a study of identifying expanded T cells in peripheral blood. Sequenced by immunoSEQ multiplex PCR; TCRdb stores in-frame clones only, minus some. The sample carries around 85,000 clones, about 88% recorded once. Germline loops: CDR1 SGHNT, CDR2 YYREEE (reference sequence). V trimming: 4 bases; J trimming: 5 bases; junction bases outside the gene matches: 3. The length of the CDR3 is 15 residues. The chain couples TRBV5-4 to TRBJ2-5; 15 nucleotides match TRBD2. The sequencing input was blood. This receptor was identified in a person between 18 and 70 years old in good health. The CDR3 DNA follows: TGTGCCAGCAGCGGACTAGCGGGGGGGCGGGAGACCCAGTACTTC. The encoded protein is CASSGLAGGRETQYF.